This T cell receptor beta chain stems from a study of T cells in Graves' hyperthyroidism and ophthalmopathy. RNA transcripts provided the source from which TCR beta CDR3 regions were amplified. Primed by the HTBI set, a first-round RT-PCR was run on the TCR CDR3. TCRdb reanalysed the multiplex PCR reads using MiXCR and keeps one entry per CDR3 protein. In the table there are tens of thousands of distinct CDR3 sequences, about 50% of which are singletons. The hyperthyroidism was newly diagnosed and had lasted under 2 months; the patients were aged 18 to 65. The diagnostic basis comprised clinical symptoms, serum thyroxine and TRAb, thyroid ultrasound and orbital computed tomography. Germline CDR1 reads LGHNA; CDR2 reads YNFKEQ. CDR3 length: 15 amino acids. The ends lost 5 bases at V and 7 bases at J; junction bases unmatched: 13. A note on this clonotype: What it binds is not known.

Whole-study findings and limits: Most thyroid-expanded clonotypes above 0.001 were also found in blood. The model identified upcoming ophthalmopathy a median about 6.5 months ahead of onset.

This TCR derives from a woman between 50 and 59 years old with Graves' hyperthyroidism that later progressed to Graves' ophthalmopathy. The J gene is TRBJ2-7, the V gene TRBV4-2; 8 nucleotides match TRBD1. Sequencing input: blood. The CDR3 DNA follows: TGTGCCAGCAGCGCTCCGGGACAGGACACCGGGGAGCAGTACTTC. Amino acid sequence: CASSAPGQDTGEQYF.